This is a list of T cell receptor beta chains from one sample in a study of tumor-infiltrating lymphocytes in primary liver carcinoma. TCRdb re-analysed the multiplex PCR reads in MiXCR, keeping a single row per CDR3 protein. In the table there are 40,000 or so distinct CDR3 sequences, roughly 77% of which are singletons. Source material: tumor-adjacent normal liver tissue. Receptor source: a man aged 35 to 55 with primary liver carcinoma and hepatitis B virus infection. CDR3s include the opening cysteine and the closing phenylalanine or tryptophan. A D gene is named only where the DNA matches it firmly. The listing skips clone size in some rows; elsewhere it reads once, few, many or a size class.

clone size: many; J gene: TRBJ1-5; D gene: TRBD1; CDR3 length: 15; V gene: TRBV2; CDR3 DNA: TGTGCCAGCAGTGAATGGACAGGTGAAAATCAGCCCCAGCATTTT; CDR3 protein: CASSEWTGENQPQHF
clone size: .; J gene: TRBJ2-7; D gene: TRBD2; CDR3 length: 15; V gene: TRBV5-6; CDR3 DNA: TGTGCCAGCAGCTTGTCGCGGGAGGAGGCCTACGAGCAGTACTTC; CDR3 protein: CASSLSREEAYEQYF
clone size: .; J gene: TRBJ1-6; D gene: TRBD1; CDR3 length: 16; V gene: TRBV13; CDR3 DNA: TGTGCCATCAGCTCACCAGGGGACAGAGGCGATTCACCCCTCCACTTT; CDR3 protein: CAISSPGDRGDSPLHF
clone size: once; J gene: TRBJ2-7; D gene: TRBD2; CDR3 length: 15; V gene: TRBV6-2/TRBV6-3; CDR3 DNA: TGTGCCAGCAGCCTTGGGGTAGCGGGATCCTTCGAGCAGTACTTC; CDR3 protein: CASSLGVAGSFEQYF
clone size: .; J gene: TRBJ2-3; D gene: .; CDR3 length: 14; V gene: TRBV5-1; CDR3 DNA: TGCGCCAGCAGCTTGGAAATGCGGAAGGATACGCAGTTTTTT; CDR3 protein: CASSLEMRKDTQFF
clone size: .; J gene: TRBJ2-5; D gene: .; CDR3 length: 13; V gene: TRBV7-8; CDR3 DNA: TGTGCCAGTCGCATCGTGGTCCAAGAGACCCAGTACTTC; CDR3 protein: CASRIVVQETQYF
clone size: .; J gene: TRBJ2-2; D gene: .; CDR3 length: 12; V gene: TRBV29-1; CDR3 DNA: TGCAGCATCCGAGCCGGGATAGGGGAGCTGTTTTTT; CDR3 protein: CSIRAGIGELFF
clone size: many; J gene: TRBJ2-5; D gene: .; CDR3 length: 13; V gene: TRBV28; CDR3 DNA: TGTGCCAGCAGTTTGGGGGACACAGAGACCCAGTACTTC; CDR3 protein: CASSLGDTETQYF
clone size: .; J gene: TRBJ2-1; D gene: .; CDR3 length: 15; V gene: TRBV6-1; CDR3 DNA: TGTGCCAGCAGTGGGGACTGGGGTTCCTACAATAAGCAGTTCTTC; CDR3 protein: CASSGDWGSYNKQFF
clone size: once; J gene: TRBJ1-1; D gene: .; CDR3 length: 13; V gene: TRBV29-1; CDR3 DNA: TGCAGCGCAAAAGGGTTGTTGATCACTGAAGCTCTCTTT; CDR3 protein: CSAKGLLITEALF
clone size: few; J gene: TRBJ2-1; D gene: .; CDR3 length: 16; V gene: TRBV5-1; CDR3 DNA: TGCGCCAGCAGCGGCCTCCTTGACGAGGGCTACAATGAGCAGTTCTTC; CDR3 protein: CASSGLLDEGYNEQFF
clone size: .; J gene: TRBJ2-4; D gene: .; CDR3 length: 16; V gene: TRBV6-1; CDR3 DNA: TGTGCCAGCAGTGCCATAGGGGGGTTAGGCAAAAACATTCAGTACTTC; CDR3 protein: CASSAIGGLGKNIQYF
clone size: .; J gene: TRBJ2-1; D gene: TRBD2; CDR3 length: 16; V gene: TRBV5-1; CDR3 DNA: TGCGTCAGCAGCGGCCTCCTCGGCGGGGGCTACAATGAGCAGTTCTTC; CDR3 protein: CVSSGLLGGGYNEQFF
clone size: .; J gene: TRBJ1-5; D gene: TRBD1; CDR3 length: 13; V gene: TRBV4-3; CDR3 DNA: TGCGCCAGCAGCCAAGAGCGGGGACAGTCCCAGCATTTT; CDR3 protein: CASSQERGQSQHF
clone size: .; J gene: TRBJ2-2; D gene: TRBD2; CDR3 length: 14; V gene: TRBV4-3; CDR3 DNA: TGCGCCAGCAGCGAAGCGGGACACACCGGGGAGCTGTTTTTT; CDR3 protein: CASSEAGHTGELFF
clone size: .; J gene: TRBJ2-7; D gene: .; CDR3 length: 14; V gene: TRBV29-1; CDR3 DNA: TGCATCATGGCATACAGGCTGTCCGCCTACGAGCAGTACTTC; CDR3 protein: CIMAYRLSAYEQYF
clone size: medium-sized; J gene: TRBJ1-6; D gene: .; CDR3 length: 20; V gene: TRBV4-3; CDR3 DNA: TGCGCCAGCAGCCAAGATCTCCAAGGGCAGGGGTCGTCCTATAATTCACCCCTCCACTTT; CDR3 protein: CASSQDLQGQGSSYNSPLHF
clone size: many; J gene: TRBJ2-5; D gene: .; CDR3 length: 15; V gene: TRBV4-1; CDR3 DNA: TGCGCCAGCAGCCAGGGCACAGTGCTAGAGGAGACCCAGTACTTC; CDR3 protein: CASSQGTVLEETQYF
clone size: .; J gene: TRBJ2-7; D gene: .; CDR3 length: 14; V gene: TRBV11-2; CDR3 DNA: TGTGCCAGCAGCTCTAACATGAACTCCTACGAACAATACTTC; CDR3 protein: CASSSNMNSYEQYF
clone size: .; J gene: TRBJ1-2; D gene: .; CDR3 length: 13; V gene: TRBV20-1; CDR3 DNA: TGCAGTACTAGAAAAGGGCTTTCGTCTGGCTACACCTTC; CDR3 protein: CSTRKGLSSGYTF
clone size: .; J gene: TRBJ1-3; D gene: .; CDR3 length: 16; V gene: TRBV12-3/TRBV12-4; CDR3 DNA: TGTGCCAGCAGTTTAGCGAGGGGACTCTCTGGAAAGACCATATATTTT; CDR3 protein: CASSLARGLSGKTIYF
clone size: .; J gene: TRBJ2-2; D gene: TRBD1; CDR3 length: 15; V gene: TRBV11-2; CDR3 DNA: TGTGCCAGCAACTTAAGGGACAGGAATACCGGGGAGCAGTTTTTT; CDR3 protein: CASNLRDRNTGEQFF
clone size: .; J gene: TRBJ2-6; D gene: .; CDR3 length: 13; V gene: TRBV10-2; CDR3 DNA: TGCGCCAGTTATAGCTCTGGGACCAACGTCCTGACTTTC; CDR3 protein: CASYSSGTNVLTF
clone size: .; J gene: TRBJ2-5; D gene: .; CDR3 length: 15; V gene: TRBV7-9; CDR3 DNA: TGTGCCAGCAGCCCCCTCCGGACAGCCAAAGAGACCCAGTGCTTC; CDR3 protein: CASSPLRTAKETQCF
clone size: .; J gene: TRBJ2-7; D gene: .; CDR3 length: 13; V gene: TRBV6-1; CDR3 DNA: TGTGCCAGAAGTGAAACTTACGACGTCGGGCAGTACTTC; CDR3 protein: CARSETYDVGQYF
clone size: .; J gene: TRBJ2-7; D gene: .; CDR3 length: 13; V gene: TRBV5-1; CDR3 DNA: TGTGCCAGCATCTTCGGCAGGGTAGACAAGCAGTACTTC; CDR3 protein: CASIFGRVDKQYF
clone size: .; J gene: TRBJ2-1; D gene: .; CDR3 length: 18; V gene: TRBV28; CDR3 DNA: TGTGCCAGCAGTTTGCCCAGCGAGAGGGCCAAATACGTCAATGAGAAGTTCTTC; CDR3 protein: CASSLPSERAKYVNEKFF
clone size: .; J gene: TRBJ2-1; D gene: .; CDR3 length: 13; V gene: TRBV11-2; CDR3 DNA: TGTGCCAACACCTTAGGGCCGGGCGTCGAGCAGTTCTTC; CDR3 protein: CANTLGPGVEQFF
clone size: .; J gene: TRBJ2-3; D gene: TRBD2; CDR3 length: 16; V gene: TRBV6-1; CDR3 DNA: TGTGCCAGCAGTGCGGCTAGCGGGAAGGGGTCAGGTACGCAGTATTTT; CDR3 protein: CASSAASGKGSGTQYF
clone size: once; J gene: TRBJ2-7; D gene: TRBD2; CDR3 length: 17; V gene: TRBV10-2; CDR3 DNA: TGCGCCAGCAGGAGGGGACTAGCGGGAAGGAGCTCCTATGAGCAGTACTTC; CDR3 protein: CASRRGLAGRSSYEQYF
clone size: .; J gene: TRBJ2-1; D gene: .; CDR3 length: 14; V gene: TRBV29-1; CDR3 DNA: TGCAGTGTTGTACCGAGCTTCGGCCACAATGAGCAGTTCTTC; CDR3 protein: CSVVPSFGHNEQFF
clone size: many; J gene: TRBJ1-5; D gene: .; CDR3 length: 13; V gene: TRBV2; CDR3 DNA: TGTGCCAGCAGTGACCCTCCCGACCAGCCCCAGCATTTT; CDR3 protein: CASSDPPDQPQHF
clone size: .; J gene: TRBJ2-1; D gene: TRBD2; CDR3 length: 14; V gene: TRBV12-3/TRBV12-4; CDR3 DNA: TGTGCCAGCCTCTCTAGCGGAAGGACGGGGGAGCAGTTCTTC; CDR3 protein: CASLSSGRTGEQFF
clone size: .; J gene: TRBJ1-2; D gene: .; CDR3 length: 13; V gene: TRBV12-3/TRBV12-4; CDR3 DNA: TGTGCCTACAGTTTAGTAGCAGACTATGGCTACACCTTC; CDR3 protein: CAYSLVADYGYTF
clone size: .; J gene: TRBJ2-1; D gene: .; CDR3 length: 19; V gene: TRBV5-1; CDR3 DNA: TGCGCCAGCAGCTTGCTAGAAGGGAGTATCGGAGGGGCCTACAATGAGCAGTTCTTC; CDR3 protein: CASSLLEGSIGGAYNEQFF
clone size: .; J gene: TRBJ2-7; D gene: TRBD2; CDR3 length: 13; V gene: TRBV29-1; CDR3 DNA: TGCAGCGTTGTGACTAGCAGGGAATCTGAGCAGTACTTC; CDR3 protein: CSVVTSRESEQYF
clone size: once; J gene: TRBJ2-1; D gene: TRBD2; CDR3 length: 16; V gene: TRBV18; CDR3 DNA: TGTGCCAGCTCACCACCCGGCGGGAGAGTCTACAATGATCAGTTCTTC; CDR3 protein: CASSPPGGRVYNDQFF
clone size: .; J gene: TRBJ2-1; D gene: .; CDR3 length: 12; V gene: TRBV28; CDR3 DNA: TGTGCCAGCAGTTTACAGTACAATGAGCAGTTCTTC; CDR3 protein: CASSLQYNEQFF
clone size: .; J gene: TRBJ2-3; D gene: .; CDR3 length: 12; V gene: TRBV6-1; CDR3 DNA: TGTGCCAGCAAACTCATCACAGATACGCAGTATTTT; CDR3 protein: CASKLITDTQYF
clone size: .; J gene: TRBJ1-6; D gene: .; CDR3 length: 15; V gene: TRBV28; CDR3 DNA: TGTACCAGCAGTCCGTGGACTGATTATAATTCACCACTCCACTTT; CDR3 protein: CTSSPWTDYNSPLHF
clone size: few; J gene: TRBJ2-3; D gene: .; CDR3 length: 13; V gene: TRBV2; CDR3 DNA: TGTGCCAGTGGGGTGCCTGCCCCTGATACGCAGTATTTT; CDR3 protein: CASGVPAPDTQYF
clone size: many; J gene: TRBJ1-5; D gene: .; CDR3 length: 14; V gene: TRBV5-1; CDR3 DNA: TGCGCCAGTTGGAACCAGGGAAAGGATCAGCCCCAGCATTTT; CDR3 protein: CASWNQGKDQPQHF
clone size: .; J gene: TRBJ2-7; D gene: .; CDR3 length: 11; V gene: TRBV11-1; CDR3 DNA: TGTGTCAGCTGTTTAGACTACGAGCAGTACTTC; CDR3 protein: CVSCLDYEQYF
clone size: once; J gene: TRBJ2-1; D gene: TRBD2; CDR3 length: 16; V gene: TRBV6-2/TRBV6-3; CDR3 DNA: TGTACCAGGAGACCCAGGACTAGCGGGAGGACCAATGAGCAGTTCTTC; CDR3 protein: CTRRPRTSGRTNEQFF
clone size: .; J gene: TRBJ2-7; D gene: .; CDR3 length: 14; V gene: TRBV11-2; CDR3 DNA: TGTGCCGGCAGCTCTAACAGGAACTCCTATGAGCACTACTTC; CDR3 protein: CAGSSNRNSYEHYF
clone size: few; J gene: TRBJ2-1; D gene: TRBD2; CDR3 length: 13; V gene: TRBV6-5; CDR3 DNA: TGTGCCATGGGTAGCGGGAGGGCCGGTGAGCAGTTCTTC; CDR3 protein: CAMGSGRAGEQFF
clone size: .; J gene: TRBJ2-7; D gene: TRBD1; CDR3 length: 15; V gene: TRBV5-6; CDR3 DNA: TGTGCAAGCTGCTACCTCAGGGGGTCCTTCCACGAGCAGTACTTC; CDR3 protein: CASCYLRGSFHEQYF
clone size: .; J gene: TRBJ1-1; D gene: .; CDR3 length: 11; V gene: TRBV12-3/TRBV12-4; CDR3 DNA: TGTGCCAGCAGCCCGGCCACTGAAGCTATCTTT; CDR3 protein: CASSPATEAIF
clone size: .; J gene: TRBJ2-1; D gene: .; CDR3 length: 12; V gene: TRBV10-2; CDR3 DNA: TGCGCCTGCAGCCACGATTACAATGAGCAGTTCTTC; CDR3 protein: CACSHDYNEQFF
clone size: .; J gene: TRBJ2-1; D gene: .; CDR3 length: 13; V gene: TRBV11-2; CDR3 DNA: TGTGCAAGCAGCTTAGGAATAGCCGGTGAGCAGTCCTTC; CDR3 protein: CASSLGIAGEQSF
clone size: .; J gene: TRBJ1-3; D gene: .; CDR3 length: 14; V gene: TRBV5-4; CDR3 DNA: TGTGCCAGCAGCCTCTGGGGAAAGTCAGACACCATATATTTT; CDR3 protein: CASSLWGKSDTIYF